This T cell receptor (beta chain) was identified during a study of blood T cell repertoires in COVID-19. Study context: The United States, Italy and Spain were the sources of the acute and convalescent COVID-19 samples. In each case, the material was cDNA or gDNA derived from T cells, B-cell-depleted T cells, or PBMCs.

CDR1 and CDR2 (germline): SQVTM, ANQGSEA. CDR3 length: 14 amino acids. J lost 4 bases, V lost 5 bases, and 9 bases had no gene match. In the authors' methods: Using reference gene primer amplification, nucleated cell counts were estimated. TCRdb keeps only in-frame clones here, not all; method: immunoSEQ multiplex PCR. That table gives V, J and clone size, and the DNA gave D and trimming. This repertoire shows nearly 200,000 clones, roughly 90% found once; its top ten account for about 0.81%. The source of this sequence is a woman aged 70-85 years with acute or convalescent COVID-19. This sequence joins TRBV29-1 and TRBJ1-2; 8 bases are a match to TRBD1. The source material was peripheral blood. The chain's CDR3 is CSVLDRAPFYGYTF. For the CDR3, the DNA is TGCAGCGTTCTGGACAGGGCACCCTTCTATGGCTACACCTTC. Full variable domain (rest looked up from reference TRBV29-1 and TRBJ1-2): SAVISQKPSRDICQRGTSLTIQCQVDSQVTMMFWYRQQPGQSLTLIATANQGSEATYESGFVIDKFPISRPNLTFSTLTVSNMSPEDSSIYLCSVLDRAPFYGYTFGSGTRLTVV.